The clone carrying this T cell receptor (beta chain) was seen many times. Researchers took RNA transcripts and amplified the TCR beta CDR3 regions from them. First-round RT-PCR targeting the TCR CDR3 was performed with the HTBI primer set. In TCRdb, the multiplex PCR reads were re-called with MiXCR into one record per CDR3 protein. This table has some 620,000 distinct CDR3 sequences, 15% to 20% appearing once. This record comes from a study of T cells in Graves' hyperthyroidism and ophthalmopathy. Germline lookup yields CDR1 SGHNT and CDR2 YYREEE (reference sequence). The germline V and J ends were trimmed by 5 bases and 7 bases, with 13 bases remaining between them. The CDR3 sequence is 13 residues long.

The sequence was obtained from a woman aged 30 to 39 with Graves' hyperthyroidism. The chain has TRBV5-4 and TRBJ2-1, with D perhaps TRBD1 (6 bases). The specimen was blood. Written as DNA, the CDR3 is TGTGCCAGCAGACGCACAGGGATTAATGAGCAGTTCTTC. Its translation is CASRRTGINEQFF.